This T cell receptor beta chain is from a study of early T cells in non-severe SARS-CoV-2 infection. Via MiXCR, TCRdb re-called the 5' RACE reads, giving one row per CDR3 protein. The sample lists about 60,000 distinct CDR3 sequences; 4.5% to 7% were seen once. V lost 5 bases, J lost 6 bases, and 6 bases stayed unmatched. CDR1 and CDR2 (germline): SNHLY, FYNNEI. This CDR3 is 14 amino acids long. This clonotype originated in an adult who was a healthcare worker with PCR-confirmed SARS-CoV-2 infection or an uninfected control (not recorded which). The chain carries TRBV2 and TRBJ2-2; 7 bases agree with TRBD1. Material: whole blood. The CDR3 sequence is CASSSFTGAGELFF. The CDR3 DNA reads TGTGCCAGCAGTTCTTTTACAGGGGCCGGGGAGCTGTTTTTT.